This T cell receptor (beta chain) was captured in a study of T-cell reconstitution after alpha-beta-depleted transplantation in children. Study findings and constraints: There were reportedly several hundred expanded graft clones from which alpha-beta T cells came about two months after transplant.

During its preparation, the TCRbeta library received unique molecular identifiers. TCRdb itself ran the PCR reads through MiXCR, one entry per CDR3 protein. This sample has about 580,000 distinct CDR3 sequences, with over 20% found just once. On this clonotype itself: Its antigen is currently unknown.

V trimming: 4 bases; J trimming: 1 base; junction bases outside the gene matches: 3. Germline V gives CDR1 SQVTM, CDR2 ANQGSEA. This CDR3 spans 13 amino acids. The clonotype comes from a boy younger than two with Wiskott-Aldrich syndrome, due to receive a stem cell transplant. The sample consisted of PBMCs, taken before TCRalphabeta/CD19-depleted stem cell transplant. The rearrangement uses TRBV29-1 and TRBJ2-5, with 7 bases fitting TRBD2. The CDR3 DNA sequence: TGCAGCGTTGGCCTAGCGGTCCAAGAGACCCAGTACTTC. Amino acid sequence: CSVGLAVQETQYF.